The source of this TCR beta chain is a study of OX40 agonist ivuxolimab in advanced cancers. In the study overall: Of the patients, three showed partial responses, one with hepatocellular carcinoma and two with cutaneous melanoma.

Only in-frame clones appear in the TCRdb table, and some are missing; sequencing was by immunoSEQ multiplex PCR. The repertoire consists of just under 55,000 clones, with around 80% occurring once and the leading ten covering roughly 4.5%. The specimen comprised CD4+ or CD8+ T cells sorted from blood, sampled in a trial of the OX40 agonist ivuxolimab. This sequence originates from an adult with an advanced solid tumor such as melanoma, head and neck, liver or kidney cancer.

CDR3 nucleotide sequence: TGTGCCAGCAGTTTAAACCGTTATAGCAATCAGCCCCAGCATTTT. This encodes CASSLNRYSNQPQHF. The gene calls are TRBV28 and TRBJ1-5; no clear D. The CDR3 is made up of 15 amino acids. Trimming removed 2 bases at V and 0 bases at J, with 8 bases between. From germline, CDR1 is MDHEN and CDR2 SYDVKM.